These 2 T cell receptor beta chains share one sample of origin, sequenced in a study of regulatory T cells in long-lasting Graves disease. Time point indicated: persistent/refractory GD, antithyroid drugs over 5 years with positive TRAb. The TCR library used RNA extracted from PBMCs. With iRepertoire HTBI primers and Arm-PCR of CDR3 regions, TCR beta libraries were built. Each CDR3 protein gets one entry after TCRdb re-called the multiplex PCR reads with MiXCR. Here the sample spans 300,000 to 500,000 distinct CDR3 sequences, more than 20% being singletons. This sample comprised peripheral blood mononuclear cells (PBMCs), obtained when the disease was refractory, from a patient treated with antithyroid drugs. Every receptor here comes from a female donor with Graves disease.

The chain combines TRBV5-1 with TRBJ1-2; D perhaps matches TRBD1 (6 bases). V shed 1 base and J shed 3 bases, with 7 bases lying between them. Germline values: CDR1 SGHRS, CDR2 YFSETQ. The CDR3 is 13 amino acids. CDR3 region: CASSLSGDYGYTF. CDR3 coding DNA: TGCGCCAGCAGCTTGTCAGGGGACTATGGCTACACCTTC.

This clonotype has more than one count but fewer than ten. The chain employs TRBV9 and TRBJ2-7, with D uncertain. Per germline, CDR1 SGDLS and CDR2 YYNGEE. V gave up 3 bases and J gave up 0 bases, with 10 bases separating them. This CDR3 comprises 14 residues. CDR3 region: CASSELMSSYEQYF. In DNA, the CDR3 is TGTGCCAGCAGCGAGCTAATGAGCTCCTACGAGCAGTACTTC. Together with reference TRBV9 and TRBJ2-7, the CDR3 gives the full variable domain: DSGVTQTPKHLITATGQRVTLRCSPRSGDLSVYWYQQSLDQGLQFLIQYYNGEERAKGNILERFSAQQFPDLHSELNLSSLELGDSALYFCASSELMSSYEQYFGPGTRLTVT.